Reported below is one T cell receptor beta chain. Its antigen is as yet unknown. This sample is part of a study of type 1 regulatory T cells. Study background: An in vitro protocol generated T-allo10, a Tr1-enriched, alloantigen-specific CD4 T cell product. Study findings and constraints: Type 1 regulatory T cells had a more restricted TCR repertoire than non-type 1 regulatory T cells.

TCRdb recomputed calls from the reads with MiXCR, one row per CDR3 protein. The repertoire holds roughly 65,000 distinct CDR3 sequences, with 45% to 50% as singletons. The CDR3 spans 14 residues. Trimming took off 6 bases at V and 2 bases at J, with 11 bases between the two ends. This sequence joins TRBV12-3 or TRBV12-4 and TRBJ1-5; D call uncertain. Sequenced material: cultured non-Tr1 T cells, either the whole culture or a sorted T cell fraction (not recorded which). The source of this sequence is a human donor in good health. CDR3 coding DNA: TGTGCCAGCAGAGGATCTTTTGGCAATCAGCCCCAGCATTTT. This encodes CASRGSFGNQPQHF.